This T cell receptor (beta chain) was retrieved from a study of early stage breast cancer tumors. The V end lost 2 bases, the J end lost 0 bases, and 13 bases lay between the germline ends. Germline V gene sequence: CDR1 MGHDK, CDR2 SYGVNS. The CDR3 runs to 16 residues. About this clone: Other DNA sequences in the sample encode the same CDR3.

Each sample had two DNA replicates, roughly 0.48 ug blood or roughly 1.4 ug tissue. TCRdb keeps only in-frame clones here, not all; method: immunoSEQ multiplex PCR. This sample has 20,000 or so clones, with 70% to 80% found just once. The chain uses TRBV25-1 and TRBJ1-2, with TRBD1 as a possible D gene (6 bases). Sequencing was carried out using blood. The receptor comes from a person aged 55 to 70 with breast cancer. This CDR3 is CASSETGRLANYGYTF. CDR3 in DNA: TGTGCCAGCAGTGAAACAGGGCGCCTAGCTAACTATGGCTACACCTTC.